The T cell receptor (beta chain) under discussion was sequenced for a study of blood T cell repertoires in COVID-19. Study as a whole: PBMCs, B-cell-depleted T cells, or T cells provided the cDNA or gDNA that made up the material.

Clones were sequenced by immunoSEQ multiplex PCR, and TCRdb holds only the in-frame ones, with some missing. The top ten clones hold roughly 8.6% of a sample with roughly 150,000 clones, about 80% of them seen once. Germline values: CDR1 SGHRS, CDR2 YFSETQ. The CDR3 has 16 amino acids. V was clipped by 4 bases and J by 4 bases, with 20 bases between them. Material: peripheral blood. This clonotype was obtained from a man aged 55 to 69 with acute or convalescent COVID-19. The rearrangement uses TRBV5-1 and TRBJ1-2, with D tentatively TRBD1 (5 bases). This CDR3 reads CASSLNPRDFTYGYTF. The CDR3 coding sequence is TGCGCCAGCAGCCTAAATCCCCGGGACTTTACCTATGGCTACACCTTC.